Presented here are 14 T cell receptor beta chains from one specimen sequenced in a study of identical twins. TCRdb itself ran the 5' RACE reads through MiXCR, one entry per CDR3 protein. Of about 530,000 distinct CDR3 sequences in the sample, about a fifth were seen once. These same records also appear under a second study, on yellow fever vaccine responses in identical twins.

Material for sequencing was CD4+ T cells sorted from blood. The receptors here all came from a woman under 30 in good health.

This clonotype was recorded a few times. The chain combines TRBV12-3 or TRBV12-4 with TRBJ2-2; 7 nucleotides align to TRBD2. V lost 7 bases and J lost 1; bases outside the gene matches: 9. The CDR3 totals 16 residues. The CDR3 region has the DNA TGTGCCAGCATCATGGGAGGGGCCATGAACACCGGGGAGCTGTTTTTT. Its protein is CASIMGGAMNTGELFF.

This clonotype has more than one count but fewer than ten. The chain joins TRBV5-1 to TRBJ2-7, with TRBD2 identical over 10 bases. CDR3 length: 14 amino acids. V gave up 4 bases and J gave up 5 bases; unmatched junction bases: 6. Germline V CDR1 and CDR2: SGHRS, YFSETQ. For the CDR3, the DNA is TGCGCCAGCAGCCCCGGGACTAGCGCGGACGAGCAGTACTTC. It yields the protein CASSPGTSADEQYF.

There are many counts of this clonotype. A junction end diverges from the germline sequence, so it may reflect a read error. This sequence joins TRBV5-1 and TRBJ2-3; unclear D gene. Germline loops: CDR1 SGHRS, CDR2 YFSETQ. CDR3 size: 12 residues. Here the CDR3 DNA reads TGTGCCAGCAGTCTTTCCGCAGATACGCAGTATTTT. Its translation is CASSLSADTQYF.

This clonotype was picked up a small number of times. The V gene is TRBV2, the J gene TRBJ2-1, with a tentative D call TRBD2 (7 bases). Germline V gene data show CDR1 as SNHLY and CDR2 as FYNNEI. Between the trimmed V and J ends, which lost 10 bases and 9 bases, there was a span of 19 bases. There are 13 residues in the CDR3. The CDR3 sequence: CATSVGGAGEQFF. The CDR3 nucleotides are TGTGCCACCTCGGTTGGGGGGGCAGGTGAGCAGTTCTTC.

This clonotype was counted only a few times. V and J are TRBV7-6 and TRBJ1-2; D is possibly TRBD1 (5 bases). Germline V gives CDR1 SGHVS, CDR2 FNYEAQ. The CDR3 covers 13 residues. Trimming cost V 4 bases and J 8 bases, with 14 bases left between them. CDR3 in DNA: TGTGCCAGCAGCTCGTTTCAGGGTGGCGGCTACACCTTC. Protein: CASSSFQGGGYTF.

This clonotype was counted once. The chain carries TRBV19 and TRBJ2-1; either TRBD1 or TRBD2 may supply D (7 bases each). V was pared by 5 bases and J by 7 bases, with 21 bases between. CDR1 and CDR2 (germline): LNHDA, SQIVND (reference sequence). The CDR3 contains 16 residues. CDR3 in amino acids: CASSGRGRRNGNEQFF. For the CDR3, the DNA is TGTGCCAGTAGTGGGAGGGGGCGCAGGAATGGGAATGAGCAGTTCTTC.

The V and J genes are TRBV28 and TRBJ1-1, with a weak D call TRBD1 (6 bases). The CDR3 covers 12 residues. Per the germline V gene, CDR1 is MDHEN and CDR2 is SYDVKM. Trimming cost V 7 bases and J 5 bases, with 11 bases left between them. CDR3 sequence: CASNQGLTEAFF. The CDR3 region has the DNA TGTGCCAGCAATCAGGGGTTAACTGAAGCTTTCTTT.

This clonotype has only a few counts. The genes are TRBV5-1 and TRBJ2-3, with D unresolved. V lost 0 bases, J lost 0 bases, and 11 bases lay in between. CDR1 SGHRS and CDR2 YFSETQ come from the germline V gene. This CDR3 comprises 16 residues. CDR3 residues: CASSLGPLGSTDTQYF. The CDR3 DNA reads TGCGCCAGCAGCTTGGGCCCGCTTGGAAGCACAGATACGCAGTATTTT.

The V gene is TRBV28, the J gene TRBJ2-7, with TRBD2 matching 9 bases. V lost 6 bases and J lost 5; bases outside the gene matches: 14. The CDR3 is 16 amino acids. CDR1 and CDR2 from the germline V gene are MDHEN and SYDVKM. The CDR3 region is CASSPIGREGMDEQYF. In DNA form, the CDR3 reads TGTGCCAGCAGCCCAATTGGGCGGGAGGGAATGGACGAGCAGTACTTC.

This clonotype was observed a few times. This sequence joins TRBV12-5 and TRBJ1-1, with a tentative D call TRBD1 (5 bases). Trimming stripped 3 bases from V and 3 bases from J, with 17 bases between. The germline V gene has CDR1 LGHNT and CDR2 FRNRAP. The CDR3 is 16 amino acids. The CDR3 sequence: CASGFLPGRGDTEAFF. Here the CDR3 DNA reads TGTGCTAGTGGTTTTCTTCCGGGGAGGGGAGACACTGAAGCTTTCTTT. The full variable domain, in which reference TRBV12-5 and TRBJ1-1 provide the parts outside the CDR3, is DARVTQTPRHKVTEMGQEVTMRCQPILGHNTVFWYRQTMMQGLELLAYFRNRAPLDDSGMPKDRFSAEMPDATLATLKIQPSEPRDSAVYFCASGFLPGRGDTEAFFGQGTRLTVV.

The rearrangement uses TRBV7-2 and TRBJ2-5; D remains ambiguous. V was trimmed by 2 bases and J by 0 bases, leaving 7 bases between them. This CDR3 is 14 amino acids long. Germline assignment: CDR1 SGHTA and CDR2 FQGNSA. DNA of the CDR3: TGTGCCAGCAGCTTACACAGAGACCAAGAGACCCAGTACTTC. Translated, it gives CASSLHRDQETQYF. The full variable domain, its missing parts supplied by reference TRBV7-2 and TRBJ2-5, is GAGVSQSPSNKVTEKGKDVELRCDPISGHTALYWYRQSLGQGLEFLIYFQGNSAPDKSGLPSDRFSAERTGGSVSTLTIQRTQQEDSAVYLCASSLHRDQETQYFGPGTRLLVL.

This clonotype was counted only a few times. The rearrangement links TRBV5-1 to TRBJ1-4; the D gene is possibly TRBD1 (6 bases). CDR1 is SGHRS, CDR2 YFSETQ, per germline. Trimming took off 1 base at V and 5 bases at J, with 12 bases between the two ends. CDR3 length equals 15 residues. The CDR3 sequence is CASSLSRGSNEKLFF. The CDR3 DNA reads TGCGCCAGCAGCTTGTCGAGGGGGAGCAATGAAAAACTGTTTTTT. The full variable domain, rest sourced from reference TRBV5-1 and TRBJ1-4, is KAGVTQTPRYLIKTRGQQVTLSCSPISGHRSVSWYQQTPGQGLQFLFEYFSETQRNKGNFPGRFSGRQFSNSRSEMNVSTLELGDSALYLCASSLSRGSNEKLFFGSGTQLSVL.

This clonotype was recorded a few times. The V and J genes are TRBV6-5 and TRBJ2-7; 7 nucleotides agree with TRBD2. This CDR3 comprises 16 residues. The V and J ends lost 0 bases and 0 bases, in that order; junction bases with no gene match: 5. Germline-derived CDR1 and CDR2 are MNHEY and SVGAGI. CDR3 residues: CASSYSGLADSYEQYF. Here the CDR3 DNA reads TGTGCCAGCAGTTACTCTGGGCTAGCGGACTCCTACGAGCAGTACTTC.

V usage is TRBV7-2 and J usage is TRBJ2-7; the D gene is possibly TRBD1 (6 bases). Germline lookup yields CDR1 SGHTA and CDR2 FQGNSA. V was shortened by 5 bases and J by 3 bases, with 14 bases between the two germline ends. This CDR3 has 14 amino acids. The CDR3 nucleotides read TGTGCCAGCAGCCTAAAACAGGGTTACTACGAGCAGTACTTC. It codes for CASSLKQGYYEQYF.